These T cell receptor beta chains were read from a single sample in a study of shared clonotypes between healthy human individuals. Only in-frame clones appear in the TCRdb table, and some are missing; sequencing was by immunoSEQ multiplex PCR. The sample includes about 480,000 clones, around 79% seen only once; the top ten take around 12%. Sequencing used PBMCs. These TCRs come from a woman in her 40s in good health. Some clones in this sample may be carry-over from other donors' samples. Both conserved end residues are part of each CDR3. D genes are given only for firm matches. Rows may omit the clone size; those that give it use once, few, many or a size class.

abundance: once; v_gene: TRBV9; d_gene: NA; j_gene: TRBJ1-2; CDR3aa: CASSPTPGDYGYTF; CDR3nt: TGTGCCAGCAGCCCGACCCCGGGGGACTATGGCTACACCTTC
abundance: NA; v_gene: TRBV5-1; d_gene: NA; j_gene: TRBJ2-5; CDR3aa: CASSLQQEETQYF; CDR3nt: TGCGCCAGCAGCTTACAGCAGGAAGAGACCCAGTACTTC
abundance: NA; v_gene: TRBV14; d_gene: NA; j_gene: TRBJ1-2; CDR3aa: CASSQGQGYGYTF; CDR3nt: TGTGCCAGCAGCCAAGGGCAGGGCTATGGCTACACCTTC
abundance: NA; v_gene: TRBV11-2; d_gene: TRBD1; j_gene: TRBJ1-1; CDR3aa: CASSLNRGGTEAFF; CDR3nt: TGTGCCAGCAGCTTGAACAGGGGAGGAACTGAAGCTTTCTTT
abundance: few; v_gene: TRBV9; d_gene: NA; j_gene: TRBJ1-1; CDR3aa: CASSVEQGGVAEAFF; CDR3nt: TGTGCCAGCAGCGTTGAACAGGGAGGGGTCGCTGAAGCTTTCTTT
abundance: NA; v_gene: TRBV7-6; d_gene: NA; j_gene: TRBJ2-5; CDR3aa: CASSSGFSPQETQYF; CDR3nt: TGTGCCAGCAGCTCGGGCTTTTCGCCCCAAGAGACCCAGTACTTC
abundance: NA; v_gene: TRBV5-4; d_gene: NA; j_gene: TRBJ2-7; CDR3aa: CASSLGGQSSYEQYF; CDR3nt: TGTGCCAGCAGCTTGGGGGGCCAAAGCTCCTACGAGCAGTACTTC
abundance: NA; v_gene: TRBV18; d_gene: TRBD2; j_gene: TRBJ2-1; CDR3aa: CASSPLAGGANEQFF; CDR3nt: TGTGCCAGCTCACCACTGGCGGGAGGCGCAAATGAGCAGTTCTTC
abundance: NA; v_gene: TRBV19; d_gene: TRBD2; j_gene: TRBJ2-1; CDR3aa: CASSILAEPYGEQFF; CDR3nt: TGTGCCAGTAGTATACTAGCGGAACCCTATGGTGAGCAGTTCTTC
abundance: once; v_gene: TRBV28; d_gene: TRBD1; j_gene: TRBJ2-7; CDR3aa: CASSPHDWTGSLEQYF; CDR3nt: TGTGCCAGCAGCCCACACGACTGGACAGGATCCTTGGAGCAGTACTTC
abundance: NA; v_gene: TRBV5-1; d_gene: NA; j_gene: TRBJ2-7; CDR3aa: CASSFTSSEQYF; CDR3nt: TGCGCCAGCAGCTTTACTAGTTCCGAGCAGTACTTC
abundance: NA; v_gene: TRBV7-9; d_gene: TRBD1; j_gene: TRBJ2-3; CDR3aa: CASSSGTGGTDTQYF; CDR3nt: TGTGCCAGCAGCTCCGGGACAGGGGGCACAGATACGCAGTATTTT
abundance: NA; v_gene: TRBV2; d_gene: NA; j_gene: TRBJ1-5; CDR3aa: CASSLRGANQPQHF; CDR3nt: TGTGCCAGCAGTCTTCGTGGGGCCAATCAGCCCCAGCATTTT
abundance: once; v_gene: TRBV15; d_gene: NA; j_gene: TRBJ2-7; CDR3aa: CATSPRGRSSYEQYF; CDR3nt: TGTGCCACCAGCCCCCGGGGGAGAAGCTCCTACGAGCAGTACTTC
abundance: NA; v_gene: TRBV5-4; d_gene: TRBD1; j_gene: TRBJ2-7; CDR3aa: CASSLPGQGSYEQYF; CDR3nt: TGTGCCAGCAGCTTGCCGGGACAGGGGTCGTACGAGCAGTACTTC
abundance: NA; v_gene: TRBV7-8; d_gene: TRBD1; j_gene: TRBJ1-5; CDR3aa: CASSLGTGVQPQHF; CDR3nt: TGTGCCAGCAGCTTAGGGACAGGGGTTCAGCCCCAGCATTTT
abundance: NA; v_gene: TRBV6-4; d_gene: TRBD1; j_gene: TRBJ2-7; CDR3aa: CASPGQGHNEQYF; CDR3nt: TGTGCCAGCCCGGGACAGGGACATAACGAGCAGTACTTC
abundance: NA; v_gene: TRBV2; d_gene: NA; j_gene: TRBJ2-2; CDR3aa: CASSDKSTGELFF; CDR3nt: TGTGCCAGCAGTGACAAAAGCACCGGGGAGCTGTTTTTT
abundance: NA; v_gene: TRBV7-3; d_gene: TRBD1; j_gene: TRBJ2-3; CDR3aa: CASSPNPRDRGIADTQYF; CDR3nt: TGTGCCAGCAGCCCCAATCCGAGGGACAGGGGGATCGCAGATACGCAGTATTTT
abundance: few; v_gene: TRBV4-1; d_gene: TRBD2; j_gene: TRBJ2-1; CDR3aa: CASSPLATAGGGDEQFF; CDR3nt: TGCGCCAGCAGCCCCCTGGCCACAGCGGGGGGAGGCGATGAGCAGTTCTTC
abundance: NA; v_gene: TRBV7-9; d_gene: TRBD2; j_gene: TRBJ2-1; CDR3aa: CASSLSGRVYNEQFF; CDR3nt: TGTGCCAGCAGCTTGAGCGGGAGGGTCTACAATGAGCAGTTCTTC
abundance: NA; v_gene: TRBV11-2; d_gene: NA; j_gene: TRBJ2-3; CDR3aa: CASSFTGTPSTDTQYF; CDR3nt: TGTGCCAGCAGCTTTACCGGGACACCAAGCACAGATACGCAGTATTTT
abundance: NA; v_gene: TRBV15; d_gene: TRBD2; j_gene: TRBJ2-1; CDR3aa: CATSTSAASGAYNEQFF; CDR3nt: TGTGCCACCAGCACGTCGGCCGCTAGCGGGGCTTACAATGAGCAGTTCTTC